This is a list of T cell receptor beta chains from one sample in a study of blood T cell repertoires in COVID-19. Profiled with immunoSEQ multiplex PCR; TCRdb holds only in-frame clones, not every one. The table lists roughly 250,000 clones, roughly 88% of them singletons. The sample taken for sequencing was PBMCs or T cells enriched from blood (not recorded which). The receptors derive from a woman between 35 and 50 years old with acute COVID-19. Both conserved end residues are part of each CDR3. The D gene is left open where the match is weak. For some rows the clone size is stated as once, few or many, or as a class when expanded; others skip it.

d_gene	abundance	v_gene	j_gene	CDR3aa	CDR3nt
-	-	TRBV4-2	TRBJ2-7	CASSQDRGNPYEQYF	TGTGCCAGCAGCCAAGATCGAGGGAACCCCTACGAGCAGTACTTC
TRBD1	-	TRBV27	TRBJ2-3	CASRRQGWSTDTQYF	TGTGCCAGCAGAAGACAGGGTTGGAGCACAGATACGCAGTATTTT
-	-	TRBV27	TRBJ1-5	CASSLWGGGSNQPQHF	TGTGCCAGCAGTTTATGGGGGGGAGGAAGCAATCAGCCCCAGCATTTT
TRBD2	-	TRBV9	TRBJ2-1	CASSVQGTSFEQFF	TGTGCCAGCAGCGTTCAAGGGACTAGCTTCGAGCAGTTCTTC
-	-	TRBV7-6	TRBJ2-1	CASSPLGTEQFF	TGTGCCAGCAGCCCCCTCGGTACTGAGCAGTTCTTC
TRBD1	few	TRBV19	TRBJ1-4	CASSSTGTVNEKLFF	TGTGCCAGTAGTTCGACCGGGACAGTGAATGAAAAACTGTTTTTT
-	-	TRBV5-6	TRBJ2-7	CASSLDRDEQYF	TGTGCCAGCAGCTTGGACAGGGACGAGCAGTACTTC
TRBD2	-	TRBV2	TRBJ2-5	CASRGLVQETQYF	TGTGCCAGCAGGGGACTAGTACAAGAGACCCAGTACTTC
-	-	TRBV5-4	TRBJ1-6	CASRLGGEKNSPLHF	TGTGCCAGCAGGCTTGGCGGGGAAAAGAATTCACCCCTCCACTTT
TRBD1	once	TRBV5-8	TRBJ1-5	CASSLDRGPYSNQPQHF	TGTGCCAGCAGCTTAGACAGGGGGCCCTATAGCAATCAGCCCCAGCATTTT
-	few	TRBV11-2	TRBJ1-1	CASSASFRGNSEAFF	TGTGCCAGCAGCGCCTCATTCAGGGGTAATTCTGAAGCTTTCTTT
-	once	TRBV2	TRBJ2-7	CASRSQTGTRVHEQYF	TGTGCCAGCAGGTCTCAAACCGGGACTCGGGTCCACGAGCAGTACTTC
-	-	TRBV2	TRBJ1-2	CASTRTANGYGYTF	TGTGCCAGCACCCGGACAGCAAATGGGTATGGCTACACCTTC
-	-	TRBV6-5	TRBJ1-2	CASRDGQRGYTF	TGTGCCAGCAGGGATGGGCAGCGGGGCTACACCTTC
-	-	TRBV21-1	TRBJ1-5	CASSTDRGGSNQPQHF	TGTGCCAGCAGCACAGACAGGGGAGGGAGCAATCAGCCCCAGCATTTT
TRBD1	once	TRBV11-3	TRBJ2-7	CASRESTGSSYEQYF	TGTGCCAGCAGGGAGTCGACAGGGAGCTCCTACGAGCAGTACTTC
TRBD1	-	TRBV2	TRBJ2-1	CASRTGTGGYNEQFF	TGTGCCAGCAGGACCGGGACAGGGGGTTACAATGAGCAGTTCTTC
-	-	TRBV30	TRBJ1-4	CAWSVEPLGGNEKLFF	TGTGCCTGGAGTGTAGAGCCGCTCGGGGGTAATGAAAAACTGTTTTTT
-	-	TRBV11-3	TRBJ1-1	CASSPRGSTGSTEAFF	TGTGCCAGCAGCCCGAGGGGGTCTACAGGGAGCACTGAAGCTTTCTTT
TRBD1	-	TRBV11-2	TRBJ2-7	CASSLDGQGNSYEQYF	TGTGCCAGCAGCTTAGACGGACAGGGGAATTCCTACGAGCAGTACTTC
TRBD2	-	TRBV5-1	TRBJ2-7	CASSQTSGTYEQYF	TGCGCCAGCAGCCAGACTAGCGGCACCTACGAGCAGTACTTC
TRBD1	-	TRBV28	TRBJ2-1	CASSQDRVRNEQFF	TGTGCCAGCAGTCAGGACAGGGTCAGGAATGAGCAGTTCTTC
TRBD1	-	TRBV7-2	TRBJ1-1	CASSLDRGRGEAFF	TGTGCCAGCAGCTTAGACAGGGGGCGGGGCGAAGCTTTCTTT
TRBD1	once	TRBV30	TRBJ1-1	CACRDRATEAFF	TGTGCCTGCCGGGACAGGGCAACTGAAGCTTTCTTT
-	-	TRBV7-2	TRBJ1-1	CASSPWAGKGVTEAFF	TGTGCCAGCAGCCCCTGGGCGGGTAAGGGCGTCACTGAAGCTTTCTTT
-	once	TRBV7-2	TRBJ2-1	CASSRDTTEQFF	TGTGCCAGCAGCCGGGACACAACCGAGCAGTTCTTC
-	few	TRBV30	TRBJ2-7	CAWGRSYEQYF	TGTGCCTGGGGACGGAGCTACGAGCAGTACTTC
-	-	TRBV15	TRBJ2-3	CATSRGEGLNTDTQYF	TGTGCCACCAGCAGAGGTGAGGGTTTGAACACAGATACGCAGTATTTT
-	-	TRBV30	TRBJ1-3	CAWSGGRAHSGNTIYF	TGTGCCTGGAGTGGGGGCAGGGCTCACTCTGGAAACACCATATATTTT
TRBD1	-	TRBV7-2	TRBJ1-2	CASNLDRAAGYTF	TGTGCCAGCAATCTAGACAGGGCCGCTGGCTACACCTTC
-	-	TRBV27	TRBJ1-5	CASSLGGGGQPQHF	TGTGCCAGCAGTCTTGGGGGGGGCGGTCAGCCCCAGCATTTT
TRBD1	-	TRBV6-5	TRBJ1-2	CAARDSYYGYTF	TGTGCCGCTCGGGACAGCTACTATGGCTACACCTTC
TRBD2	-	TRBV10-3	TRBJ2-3	CAISDRTSGTDTQYF	TGTGCCATCAGTGATCGGACTAGCGGGACAGATACGCAGTATTTT
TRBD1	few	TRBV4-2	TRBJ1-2	CASSQRQGNYGYTF	TGTGCCAGCAGCCAACGACAGGGGAACTATGGCTACACCTTC
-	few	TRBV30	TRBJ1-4	CAWTSGSGGHEKLFF	TGTGCCTGGACCAGTGGGTCGGGGGGCCATGAAAAACTGTTTTTT
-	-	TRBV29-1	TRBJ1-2	CSVEQGGYGYTF	TGCAGCGTTGAACAGGGAGGCTATGGCTACACCTTC
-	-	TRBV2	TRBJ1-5	CASMDRTNQPQHF	TGTGCCAGCATGGACAGAACCAATCAGCCCCAGCATTTT
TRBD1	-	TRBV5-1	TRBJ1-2	CASSLGVGGLGYTF	TGCGCCAGCAGCTTGGGTGTAGGGGGCCTTGGCTACACCTTC
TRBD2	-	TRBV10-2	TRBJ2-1	CASSDFTSGPYEQFF	TGCGCCAGCAGTGATTTTACTAGCGGCCCTTATGAGCAGTTCTTC
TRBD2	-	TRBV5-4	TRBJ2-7	CASSPGTSGGIYEQYF	TGTGCCAGCAGCCCCGGGACTAGCGGGGGGATATACGAGCAGTACTTC